These T cell receptor beta chains were read from a single sample in a study of OX40 agonist ivuxolimab in advanced cancers. Repertoires were generated with immunoSEQ multiplex PCR, while TCRdb's copy carries only in-frame clones and drops some. This sample has about 77,000 clones, with around 85% found just once. The material was CD4+ or CD8+ T cells sorted from blood, obtained in a trial of the OX40 agonist ivuxolimab. The receptors derive from an adult with an advanced solid tumor such as melanoma, head and neck, liver or kidney cancer. CDR3s include the opening cysteine and the closing phenylalanine or tryptophan. The D gene is left open where the match is weak. Only some rows state a clone size, as once, few, many or a class for expanded clones.

j_call: TRBJ1-5
d_call: -
v_call: TRBV6-1
clone_size: -
cdr3_nt: TGTGCCAGCAGTGAAGGGGCAGGCAATCAGCCCCAGCATTTT
cdr3_aa: CASSEGAGNQPQHF

j_call: TRBJ1-1
d_call: -
v_call: TRBV30
clone_size: once
cdr3_nt: TGTGCCTGGAGTAAAGGCCCCAACACTGAAGCTTTCTTT
cdr3_aa: CAWSKGPNTEAFF

j_call: TRBJ2-3
d_call: TRBD1
v_call: TRBV27
clone_size: -
cdr3_nt: TGTGCCAGCAGTTTATGGACAGGGGCCAGCGCAGATACGCAGTATTTT
cdr3_aa: CASSLWTGASADTQYF

j_call: TRBJ1-4
d_call: -
v_call: TRBV30
clone_size: -
cdr3_nt: TGTGCCTGGAGCGAGGGCTATGAAAAACTGTTTTTT
cdr3_aa: CAWSEGYEKLFF

j_call: TRBJ1-3
d_call: -
v_call: TRBV7-8
clone_size: -
cdr3_nt: TGTGCCAGCAGCTCCGGCTTATTAAGCTCTGGAAACACCATATATTTT
cdr3_aa: CASSSGLLSSGNTIYF

j_call: TRBJ2-7
d_call: -
v_call: TRBV28
clone_size: -
cdr3_nt: TGTGCCAGCAGTTTACAGGGGACTTCCTACGAGCAGTACTTC
cdr3_aa: CASSLQGTSYEQYF

j_call: TRBJ1-2
d_call: TRBD1
v_call: TRBV29-1
clone_size: -
cdr3_nt: TGCAGCGTTGGGACAGGGGATGGCTACACCTTC
cdr3_aa: CSVGTGDGYTF

j_call: TRBJ1-6
d_call: -
v_call: TRBV13
clone_size: few
cdr3_nt: TGTGCCAGCAGCTTCGGGGCAGGGAATTCACCCCTCCACTTT
cdr3_aa: CASSFGAGNSPLHF

j_call: TRBJ2-7
d_call: TRBD1
v_call: TRBV29-1
clone_size: once
cdr3_nt: TGCAGCACGAGACAGGGGCCCTACGAGCAGTACTTC
cdr3_aa: CSTRQGPYEQYF

j_call: TRBJ1-2
d_call: -
v_call: TRBV30
clone_size: -
cdr3_nt: TGTGCCTGGAGTCCTGAAGGGGGTCGGTTCTATGGCTACACCTTC
cdr3_aa: CAWSPEGGRFYGYTF

j_call: TRBJ2-7
d_call: TRBD1
v_call: TRBV29-1
clone_size: -
cdr3_nt: TGCAGCGTTGGACAGGGAAGCTCCTACGAGCAGTACTTC
cdr3_aa: CSVGQGSSYEQYF

j_call: TRBJ1-4
d_call: TRBD1
v_call: TRBV7-9
clone_size: -
cdr3_nt: TGTGCCAGCAGCTACCGGGACAGTAATGAAAAACTGTTTTTT
cdr3_aa: CASSYRDSNEKLFF

j_call: TRBJ1-2
d_call: -
v_call: TRBV7-2
clone_size: -
cdr3_nt: TGTGCCAGCAGCTCCGGGCCCGTAGGTGGCTACACCTTC
cdr3_aa: CASSSGPVGGYTF

j_call: TRBJ1-4
d_call: -
v_call: TRBV9
clone_size: -
cdr3_nt: TGTGCCAGCAGCGTAGGCGGGGGGCGAAGTGAAAAACTGTTTTTT
cdr3_aa: CASSVGGGRSEKLFF

j_call: TRBJ1-5
d_call: TRBD1
v_call: TRBV28
clone_size: once
cdr3_nt: TGTGCCAGCAGTCGAATTGCGGCAGGGGGCTCGACAGAGCATTTT
cdr3_aa: CASSRIAAGGSTEHF

j_call: TRBJ2-5
d_call: TRBD1
v_call: TRBV7-2
clone_size: -
cdr3_nt: TGTGCCAGCAGCTTAGGAGGACAGGGGGGAGAGACCCAGTACTTC
cdr3_aa: CASSLGGQGGETQYF

j_call: TRBJ1-1
d_call: -
v_call: TRBV5-1
clone_size: -
cdr3_nt: TGCGCCAGCAGCTTGGGGTTTTCTTACCTGGACACTGAAGCTTTCTTT
cdr3_aa: CASSLGFSYLDTEAFF

j_call: TRBJ2-6
d_call: -
v_call: TRBV2
clone_size: once
cdr3_nt: TGTGCCAGCAGTGCAGGGACGGGGGCCAACGTCCTGACTTTC
cdr3_aa: CASSAGTGANVLTF

j_call: TRBJ2-5
d_call: TRBD1
v_call: TRBV29-1
clone_size: -
cdr3_nt: TGCAGCGTTCAGAGGGACAGCGGAGAGACCCAGTACTTC
cdr3_aa: CSVQRDSGETQYF

j_call: TRBJ2-3
d_call: -
v_call: TRBV4-2
clone_size: -
cdr3_nt: TGTGCCAGCAGCCAAGGCGTAACTACCAGAAAGGTATATTTT
cdr3_aa: CASSQGVTTRKVYF

j_call: TRBJ1-1
d_call: -
v_call: TRBV20-1
clone_size: -
cdr3_nt: TGCAGTGCTAGAGAATGGGTTTTCGGTTTCTTT
cdr3_aa: CSAREWVFGFF

j_call: TRBJ2-7
d_call: TRBD1
v_call: TRBV6-5
clone_size: -
cdr3_nt: TGTGCCAGCACCAGGTCCCGGGACAGGGACGAGCAGTACTTC
cdr3_aa: CASTRSRDRDEQYF

j_call: TRBJ2-1
d_call: -
v_call: TRBV30
clone_size: few
cdr3_nt: TGTGCCTGGAGTCTAATTAAAGAGGTCAATGAGCAGTTCTTC
cdr3_aa: CAWSLIKEVNEQFF

j_call: TRBJ2-1
d_call: -
v_call: TRBV7-2
clone_size: -
cdr3_nt: TGTGCCAGCAGCTTAGGTAGCTACAATGAGCAGTTCTTC
cdr3_aa: CASSLGSYNEQFF

j_call: TRBJ1-1
d_call: -
v_call: TRBV18
clone_size: -
cdr3_nt: TGTGCCAGCTCACCACAGACCTGGTGGGACACTGAAGCTTTCTTT
cdr3_aa: CASSPQTWWDTEAFF

j_call: TRBJ1-2
d_call: -
v_call: TRBV27
clone_size: -
cdr3_nt: TGTGCCAGCAGATCGGATAGGGGCGCGGGCTACACCTTC
cdr3_aa: CASRSDRGAGYTF

j_call: TRBJ2-4
d_call: TRBD1
v_call: TRBV6-5
clone_size: -
cdr3_nt: TGTGCCAGCCAGGGGGCCGCGGGCAGCATTCAGTACTTC
cdr3_aa: CASQGAAGSIQYF

j_call: TRBJ2-1
d_call: -
v_call: TRBV2
clone_size: -
cdr3_nt: TGTGCCAGCAGTGAAATCAAGAAGGAGTTCTTC
cdr3_aa: CASSEIKKEFF

j_call: TRBJ1-1
d_call: -
v_call: TRBV6-6
clone_size: -
cdr3_nt: TGTGCCAGCAGAGACACCAGGGGTCGGGAAGCTTTCTTT
cdr3_aa: CASRDTRGREAFF